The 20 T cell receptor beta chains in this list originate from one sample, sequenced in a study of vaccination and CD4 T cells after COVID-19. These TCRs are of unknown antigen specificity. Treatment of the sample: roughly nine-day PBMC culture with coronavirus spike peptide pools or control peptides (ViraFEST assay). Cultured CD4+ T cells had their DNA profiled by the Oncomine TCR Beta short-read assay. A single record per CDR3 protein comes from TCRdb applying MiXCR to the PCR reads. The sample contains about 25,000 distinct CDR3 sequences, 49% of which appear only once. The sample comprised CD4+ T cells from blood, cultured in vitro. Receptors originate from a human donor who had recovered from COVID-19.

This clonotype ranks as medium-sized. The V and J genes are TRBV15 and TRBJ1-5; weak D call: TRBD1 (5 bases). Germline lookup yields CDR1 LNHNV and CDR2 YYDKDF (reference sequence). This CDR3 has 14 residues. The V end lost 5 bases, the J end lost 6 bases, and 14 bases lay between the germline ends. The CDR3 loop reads CATSPRQTGQPQHF. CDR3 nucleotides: TGTGCCACCAGCCCCAGACAGACTGGTCAGCCCCAGCATTTT.

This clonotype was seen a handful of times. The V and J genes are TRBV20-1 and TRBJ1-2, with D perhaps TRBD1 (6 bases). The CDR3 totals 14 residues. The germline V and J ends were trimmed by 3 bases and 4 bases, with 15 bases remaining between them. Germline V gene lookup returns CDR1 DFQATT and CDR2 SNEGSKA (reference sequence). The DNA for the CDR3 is TGCAGTGCTAGCCCCAGGGGCGCGAGCTATGGCTACACCTTC. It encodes CSASPRGASYGYTF.

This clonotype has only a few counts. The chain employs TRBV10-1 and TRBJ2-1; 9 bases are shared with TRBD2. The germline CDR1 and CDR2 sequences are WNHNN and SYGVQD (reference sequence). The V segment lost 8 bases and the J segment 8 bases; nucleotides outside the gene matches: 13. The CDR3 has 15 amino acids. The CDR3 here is CASGPETSGTDEQFF. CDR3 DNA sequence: TGCGCCAGCGGACCAGAGACTAGCGGTACGGATGAGCAGTTCTTC.

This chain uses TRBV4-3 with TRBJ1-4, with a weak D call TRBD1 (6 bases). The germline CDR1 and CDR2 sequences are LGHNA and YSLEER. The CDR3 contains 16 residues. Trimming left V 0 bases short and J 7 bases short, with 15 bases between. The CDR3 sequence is CASSQERAQGFEKLFF. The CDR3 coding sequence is TGCGCCAGCAGCCAAGAACGCGCACAGGGATTTGAAAAACTGTTTTTT.

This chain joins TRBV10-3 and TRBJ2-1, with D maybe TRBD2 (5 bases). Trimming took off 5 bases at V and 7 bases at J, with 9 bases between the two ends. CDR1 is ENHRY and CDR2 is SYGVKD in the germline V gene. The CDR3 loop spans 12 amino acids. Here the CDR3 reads CAISTERNEQFF. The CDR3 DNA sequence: TGTGCCATCAGTACCGAGCGGAATGAGCAGTTCTTC.

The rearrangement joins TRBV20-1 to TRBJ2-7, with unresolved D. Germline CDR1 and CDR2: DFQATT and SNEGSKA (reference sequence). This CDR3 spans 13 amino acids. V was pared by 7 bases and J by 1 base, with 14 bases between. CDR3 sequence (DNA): TGCAGTGTCCCGGGCCGTGTATCCTACGAGCAGTACTTC. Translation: CSVPGRVSYEQYF.

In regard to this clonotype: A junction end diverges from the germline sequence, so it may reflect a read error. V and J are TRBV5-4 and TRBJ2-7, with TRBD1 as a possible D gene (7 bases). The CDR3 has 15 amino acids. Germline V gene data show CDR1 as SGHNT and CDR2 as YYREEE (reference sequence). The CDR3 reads CASSRARRDSYEQNF. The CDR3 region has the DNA TGTGCCAGCAGCCGAGCTAGGAGGGACAGCTACGAGCAGAACTTC.

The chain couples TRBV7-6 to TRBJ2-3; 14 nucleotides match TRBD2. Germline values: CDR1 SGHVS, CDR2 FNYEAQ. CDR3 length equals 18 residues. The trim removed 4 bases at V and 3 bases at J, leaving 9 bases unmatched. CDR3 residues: CASSWFGTSGGRTDTQYF. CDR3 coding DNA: TGTGCCAGCAGCTGGTTTGGGACTAGCGGGGGCAGGACAGATACGCAGTATTTT.

The chain's CDR3 is CASSQAGTAPRADTEAFF. Here the CDR3 DNA reads TGTGCCAGCTCACAAGCCGGGACAGCCCCCCGGGCGGACACTGAAGCTTTCTTT. The rearrangement uses TRBV18 and TRBJ1-1; 7 bases match TRBD1. This CDR3 has 18 amino acids. Trimming cost V 4 bases and J 3 bases; bases outside gene matches: 17. Germline CDR1 KGHSH, CDR2 LQKENI. Supplemented by reference TRBV18 and TRBJ1-1, the full variable domain reads NAGVMQNPRHLVRRRGQEARLRCSPMKGHSHVYWYRQLPEEGLKFMVYLQKENIIDESGMPKERFSAEFPKEGPSILRIQQVVRGDSAAYFCASSQAGTAPRADTEAFFGQGTRLTVV.

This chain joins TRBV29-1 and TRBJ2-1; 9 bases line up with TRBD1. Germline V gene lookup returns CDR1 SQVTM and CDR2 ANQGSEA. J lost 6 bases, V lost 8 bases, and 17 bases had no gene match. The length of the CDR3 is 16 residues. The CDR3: CSSRNRNRGLGNEQFF. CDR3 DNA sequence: TGCAGCTCTCGGAACCGAAACAGGGGGCTGGGCAATGAGCAGTTCTTC.

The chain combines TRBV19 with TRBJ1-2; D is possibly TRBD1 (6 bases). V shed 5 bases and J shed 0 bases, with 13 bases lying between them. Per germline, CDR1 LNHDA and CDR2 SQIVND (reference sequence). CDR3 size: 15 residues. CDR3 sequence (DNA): TGTGCCAGTAGTCCAAGACAGGTTTCTAACTATGGCTACACCTTC. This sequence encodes CASSPRQVSNYGYTF.

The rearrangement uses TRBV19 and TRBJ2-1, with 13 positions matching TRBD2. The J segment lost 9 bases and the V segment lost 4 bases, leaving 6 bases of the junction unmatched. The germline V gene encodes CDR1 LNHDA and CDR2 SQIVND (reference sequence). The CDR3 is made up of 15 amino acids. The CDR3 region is CASSRRTSGSVEQFF. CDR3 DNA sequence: TGTGCCAGTAGTAGGAGGACTAGCGGGAGTGTTGAGCAGTTCTTC.

For the CDR3, the DNA is TGCGCCAGCAGCCTACAGTGGCAAGGGGACAATCAGCCCCAGCATTTT. Its translation is CASSLQWQGDNQPQHF. The chain is built from TRBV4-1 and TRBJ1-5; TRBD1 might be the D (5 bases). Germline V gives CDR1 MGHRA, CDR2 YSYEKL. This CDR3 is built from 16 residues. Trimming pared 4 bases from V and 3 bases from J, leaving 16 bases between.

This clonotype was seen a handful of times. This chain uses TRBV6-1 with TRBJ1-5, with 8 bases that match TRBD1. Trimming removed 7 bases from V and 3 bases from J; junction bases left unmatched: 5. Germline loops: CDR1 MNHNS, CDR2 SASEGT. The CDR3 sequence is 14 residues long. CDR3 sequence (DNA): TGTGCCAGCACTGACAGGGGCTTCAATCAGCCCCAGCATTTT. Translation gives CASTDRGFNQPQHF.

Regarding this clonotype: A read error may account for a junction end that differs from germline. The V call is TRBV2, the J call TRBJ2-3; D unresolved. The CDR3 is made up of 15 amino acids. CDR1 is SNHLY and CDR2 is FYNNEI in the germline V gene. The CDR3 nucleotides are TGTGCCAGCAGACTGACCAGAATCCTCACAAATACGCAGTATTTT. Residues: CASRLTRILTNTQYF.

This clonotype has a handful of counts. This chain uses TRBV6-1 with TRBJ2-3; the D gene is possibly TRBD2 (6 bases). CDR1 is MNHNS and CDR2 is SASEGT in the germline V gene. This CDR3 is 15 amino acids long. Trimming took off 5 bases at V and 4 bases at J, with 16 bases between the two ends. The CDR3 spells CASSRGRLVADTQYF. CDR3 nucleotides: TGTGCCAGCAGTCGGGGGAGGCTAGTTGCAGATACGCAGTATTTT.

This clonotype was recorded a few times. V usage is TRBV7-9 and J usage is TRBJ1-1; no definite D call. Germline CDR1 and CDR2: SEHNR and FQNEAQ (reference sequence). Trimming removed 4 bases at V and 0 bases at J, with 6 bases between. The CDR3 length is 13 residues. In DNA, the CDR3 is TGTGCCAGCAGCTGGACCGTGAACACTGAAGCTTTCTTT. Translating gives CASSWTVNTEAFF.

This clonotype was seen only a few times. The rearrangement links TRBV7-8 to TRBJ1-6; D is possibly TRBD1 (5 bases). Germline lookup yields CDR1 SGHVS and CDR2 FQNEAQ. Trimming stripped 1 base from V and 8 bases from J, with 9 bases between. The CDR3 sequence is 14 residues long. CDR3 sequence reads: CASSLEGAYSPLHF. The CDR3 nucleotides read TGTGCCAGCAGCTTAGAAGGGGCGTATTCACCCCTCCACTTT.

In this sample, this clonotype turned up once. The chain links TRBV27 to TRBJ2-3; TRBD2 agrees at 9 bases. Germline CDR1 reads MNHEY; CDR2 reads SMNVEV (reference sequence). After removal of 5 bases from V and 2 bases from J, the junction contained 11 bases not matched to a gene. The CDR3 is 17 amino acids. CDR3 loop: CASSSVGEREDTDTQYF. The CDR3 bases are TGTGCCAGCAGTAGCGTTGGGGAGCGGGAGGACACAGATACGCAGTATTTT.

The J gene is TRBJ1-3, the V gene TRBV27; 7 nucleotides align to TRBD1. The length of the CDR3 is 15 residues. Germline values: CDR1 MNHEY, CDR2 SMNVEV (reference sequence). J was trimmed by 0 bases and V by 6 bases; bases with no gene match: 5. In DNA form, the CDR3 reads TGTGCCAGCAGGCGACAGGGCAGCTCTGGAAACACCATATATTTT. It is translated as CASRRQGSSGNTIYF.